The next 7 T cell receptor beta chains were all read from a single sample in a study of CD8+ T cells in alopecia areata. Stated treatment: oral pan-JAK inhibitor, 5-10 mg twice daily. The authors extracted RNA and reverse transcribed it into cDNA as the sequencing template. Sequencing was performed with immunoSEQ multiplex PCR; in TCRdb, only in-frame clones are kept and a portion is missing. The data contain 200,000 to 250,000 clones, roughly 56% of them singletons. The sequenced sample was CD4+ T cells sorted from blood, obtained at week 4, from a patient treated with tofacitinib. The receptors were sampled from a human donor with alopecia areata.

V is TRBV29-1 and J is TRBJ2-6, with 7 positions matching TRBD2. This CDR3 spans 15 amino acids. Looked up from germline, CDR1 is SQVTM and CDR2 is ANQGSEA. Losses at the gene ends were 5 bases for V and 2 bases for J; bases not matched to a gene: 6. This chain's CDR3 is CSVLRGGTGANVLTF. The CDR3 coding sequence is TGCAGCGTTCTCCGGGGAGGGACTGGGGCCAACGTCCTGACTTTC.

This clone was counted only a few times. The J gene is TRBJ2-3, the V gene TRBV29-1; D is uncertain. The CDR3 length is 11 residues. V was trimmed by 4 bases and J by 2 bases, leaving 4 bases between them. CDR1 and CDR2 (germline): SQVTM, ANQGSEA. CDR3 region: CSVALTDTQYF. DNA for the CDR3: TGCAGCGTTGCCCTCACAGATACGCAGTATTTT.

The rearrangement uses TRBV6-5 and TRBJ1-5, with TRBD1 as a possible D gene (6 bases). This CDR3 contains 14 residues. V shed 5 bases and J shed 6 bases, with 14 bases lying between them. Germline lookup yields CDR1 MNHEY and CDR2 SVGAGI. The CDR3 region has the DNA TGTGCCAGCAGTAAAGCAGGACAGCTTCAGCCCCAGCATTTT. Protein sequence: CASSKAGQLQPQHF.

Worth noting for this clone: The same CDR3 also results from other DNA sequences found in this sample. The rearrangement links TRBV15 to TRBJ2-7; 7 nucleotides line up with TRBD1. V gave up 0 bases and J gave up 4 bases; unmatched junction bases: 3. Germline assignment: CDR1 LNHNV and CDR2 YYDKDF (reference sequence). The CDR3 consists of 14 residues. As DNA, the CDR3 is TGTGCCACCAGCAGAGATAGGGGGCTGTACGAGCAGTACTTC. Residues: CATSRDRGLYEQYF. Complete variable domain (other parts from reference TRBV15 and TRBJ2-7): DAMVIQNPRYQVTQFGKPVTLSCSQTLNHNVMYWYQQKSSQAPKLLFHYYDKDFNNEADTPDNFQSRRPNTSFCFLDIRSPGLGDTAMYLCATSRDRGLYEQYFGPGTRLTVT.

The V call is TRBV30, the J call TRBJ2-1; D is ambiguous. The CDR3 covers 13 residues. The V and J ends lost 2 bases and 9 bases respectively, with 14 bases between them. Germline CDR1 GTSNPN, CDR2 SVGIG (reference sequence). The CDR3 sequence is CAWSMFESGEQFF. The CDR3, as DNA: TGTGCCTGGAGTATGTTTGAGTCCGGTGAGCAGTTCTTC. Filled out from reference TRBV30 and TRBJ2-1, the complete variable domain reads SQTIHQWPATLVQPVGSPLSLECTVEGTSNPNLYWYRQAAGRGLQLLFYSVGIGQISSEVPQNLSASRPQDRQFILSSKKLLLSDSGFYLCAWSMFESGEQFFGPGTRLTVL.

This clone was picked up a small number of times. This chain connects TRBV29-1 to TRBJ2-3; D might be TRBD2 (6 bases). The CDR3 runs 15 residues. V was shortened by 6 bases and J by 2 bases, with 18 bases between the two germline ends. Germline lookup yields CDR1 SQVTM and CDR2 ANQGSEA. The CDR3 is CSVIPSGTLTDTQYF. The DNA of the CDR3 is TGCAGCGTCATACCCTCCGGGACTCTCACAGATACGCAGTATTTT.

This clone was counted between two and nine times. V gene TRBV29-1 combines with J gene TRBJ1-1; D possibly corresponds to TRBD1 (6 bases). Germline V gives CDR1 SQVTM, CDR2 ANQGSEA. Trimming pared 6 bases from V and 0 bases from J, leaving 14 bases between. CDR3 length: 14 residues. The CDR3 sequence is CSVMQGILNTEAFF. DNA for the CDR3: TGCAGCGTCATGCAGGGGATATTGAACACTGAAGCTTTCTTT.